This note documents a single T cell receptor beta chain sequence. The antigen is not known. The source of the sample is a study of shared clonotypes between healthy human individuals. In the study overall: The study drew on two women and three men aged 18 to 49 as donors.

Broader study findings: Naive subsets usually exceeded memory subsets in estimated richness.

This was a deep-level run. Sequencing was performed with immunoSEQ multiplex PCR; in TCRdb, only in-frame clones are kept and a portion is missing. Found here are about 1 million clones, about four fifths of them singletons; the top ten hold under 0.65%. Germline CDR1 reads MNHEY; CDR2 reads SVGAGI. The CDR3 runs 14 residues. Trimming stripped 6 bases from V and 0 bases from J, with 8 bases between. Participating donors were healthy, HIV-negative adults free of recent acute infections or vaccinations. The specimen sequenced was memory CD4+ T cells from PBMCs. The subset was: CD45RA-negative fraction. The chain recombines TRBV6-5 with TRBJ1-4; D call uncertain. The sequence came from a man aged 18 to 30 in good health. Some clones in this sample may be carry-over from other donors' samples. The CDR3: CASSRKATNEKLFF. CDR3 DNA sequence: TGTGCCAGCAGCCGGAAGGCAACTAATGAAAAACTGTTTTTT.